This T cell receptor beta chain was found in a study of CD8+ T cells in alopecia areata. Study information: Those treated were given oral tofacitinib at 5 to 10 mg twice daily.

A word on this clone: Its specificity is not known.

RNA was extracted and reverse transcribed into cDNA as the sequencing template. Assay used: immunoSEQ multiplex PCR; TCRdb lists only in-frame clones, some missing. The sample shows hundreds of thousands of clones, 50% to 65% of them seen only once. Those with alopecia areata gave lesional scalp punch biopsies and peripheral blood. CD4+ and CD8+ T cells were sorted from PBMCs stained for CD3, CD4 and CD8. V was cut by 6 bases and J by 8 bases, with 13 bases left in between. Germline CDR1 MNHNS, CDR2 SASEGT. The CDR3 length is 12 residues. Findings and caveats of the study: Whereas mice showed it more clearly, TCR sharing across patients was murkier, possibly because of HLA.

The input for sequencing was CD4+ T cells sorted from blood, taken at week 0. The clonotype was recovered from a human donor with alopecia areata. This chain connects TRBV6-1 to TRBJ1-1; weak D call: TRBD1 (6 bases). The CDR3 nucleotides are TGTGCCAGCAGACGATCCGGGACAGAAGCTTTCTTT. It translates to CASRRSGTEAFF.